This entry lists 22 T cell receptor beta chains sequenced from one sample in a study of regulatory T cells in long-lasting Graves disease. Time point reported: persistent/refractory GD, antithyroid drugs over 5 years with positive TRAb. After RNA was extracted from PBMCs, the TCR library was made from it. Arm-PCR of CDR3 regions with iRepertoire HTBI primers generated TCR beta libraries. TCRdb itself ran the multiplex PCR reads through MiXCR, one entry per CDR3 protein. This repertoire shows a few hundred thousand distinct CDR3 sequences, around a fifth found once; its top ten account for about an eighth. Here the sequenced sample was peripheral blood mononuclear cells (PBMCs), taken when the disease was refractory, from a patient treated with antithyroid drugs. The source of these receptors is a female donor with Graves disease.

As DNA, the CDR3 is TGTGCCAGCAGTTTACGGGCAGGGAAGGTGCTGAGTCCAGCCTACAATGAGCAGTTCTTC. This codes for CASSLRAGKVLSPAYNEQFF. The chain has TRBV28 and TRBJ2-1, with TRBD1 as a possible D gene (5 bases). Trimming removed 2 bases from V and 2 bases from J, with 25 bases in between. Germline V CDR1 and CDR2: MDHEN, SYDVKM. The CDR3 runs 20 residues.

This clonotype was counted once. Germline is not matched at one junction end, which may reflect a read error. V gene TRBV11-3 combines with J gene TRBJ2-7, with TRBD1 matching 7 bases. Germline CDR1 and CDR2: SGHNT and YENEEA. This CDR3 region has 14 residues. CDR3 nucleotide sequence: TGTGCCGGCAGCTCCAGGACAGGTCAACCCGAGCAGTACTTC. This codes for CAGSSRTGQPEQYF.

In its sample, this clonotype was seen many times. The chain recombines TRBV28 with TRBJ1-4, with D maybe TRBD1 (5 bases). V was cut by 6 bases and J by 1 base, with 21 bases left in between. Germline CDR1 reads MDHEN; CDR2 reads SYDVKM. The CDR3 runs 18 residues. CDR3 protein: CASSGTLGGGVTNEKLFF. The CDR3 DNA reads TGTGCCAGCAGCGGAACACTGGGGGGTGGCGTAACTAATGAAAAACTGTTTTTT.

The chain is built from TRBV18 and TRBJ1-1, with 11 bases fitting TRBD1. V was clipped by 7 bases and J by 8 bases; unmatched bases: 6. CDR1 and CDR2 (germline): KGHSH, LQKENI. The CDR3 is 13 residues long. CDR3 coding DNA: TGTGCCAGCTTGGGATGGGACAGGGGGGAAGCTTTCTTT. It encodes CASLGWDRGEAFF.

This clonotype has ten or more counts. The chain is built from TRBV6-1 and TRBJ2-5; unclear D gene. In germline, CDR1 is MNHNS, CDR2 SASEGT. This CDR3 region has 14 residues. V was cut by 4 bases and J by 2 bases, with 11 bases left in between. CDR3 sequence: CASSAHGSQETQYF. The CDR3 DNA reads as TGTGCCAGCAGTGCACACGGATCGCAAGAGACCCAGTACTTC.

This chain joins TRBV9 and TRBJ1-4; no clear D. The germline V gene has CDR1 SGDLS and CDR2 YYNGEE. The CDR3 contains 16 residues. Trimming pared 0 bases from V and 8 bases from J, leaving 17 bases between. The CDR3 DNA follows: TGTGCCAGCAGCGTAGAAGCAGACTCATCTATGGAAAAACTGTTTTTT. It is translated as CASSVEADSSMEKLFF.

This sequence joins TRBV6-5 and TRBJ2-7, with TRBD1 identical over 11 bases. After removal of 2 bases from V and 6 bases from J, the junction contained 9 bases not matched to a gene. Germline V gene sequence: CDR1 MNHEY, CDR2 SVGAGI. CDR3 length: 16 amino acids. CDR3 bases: TGTGCCAGCAGTTACCCCTTGGGACAGGGGGGCTCCGAGCAGTACTTC. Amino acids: CASSYPLGQGGSEQYF.

The CDR3 sequence: CATSREIRASGRDGELFF. CDR3 DNA: TGTGCCACCAGCAGAGAGATACGGGCTAGCGGGAGGGACGGGGAGCTGTTTTTT. The chain carries TRBV15 and TRBJ2-2; 12 nucleotides agree with TRBD2. The CDR3 consists of 18 residues. J gave up 7 bases and V 0 bases, and 9 bases lay outside the gene matches. Germline V gene lookup returns CDR1 LNHNV and CDR2 YYDKDF (reference sequence).

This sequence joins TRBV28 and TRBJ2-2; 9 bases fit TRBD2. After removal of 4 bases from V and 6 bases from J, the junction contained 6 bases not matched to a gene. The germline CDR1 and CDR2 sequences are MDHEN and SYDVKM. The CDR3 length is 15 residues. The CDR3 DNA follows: TGTGCCAGCAGTTCGGCGGGAGGGCCAGCCGGGGAGCTGTTTTTT. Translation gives CASSSAGGPAGELFF.

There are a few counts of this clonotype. The CDR3 spells CASSLGRLPETQYF. CDR3 DNA: TGTGCCAGCAGCTTAGGCAGGCTACCAGAGACCCAGTACTTC. This chain connects TRBV7-8 to TRBJ2-5; D unresolved. The CDR3 contains 14 residues. The germline CDR1 and CDR2 sequences are SGHVS and FQNEAQ. V dropped 1 base and J dropped 4 bases, with 10 bases sitting between them.

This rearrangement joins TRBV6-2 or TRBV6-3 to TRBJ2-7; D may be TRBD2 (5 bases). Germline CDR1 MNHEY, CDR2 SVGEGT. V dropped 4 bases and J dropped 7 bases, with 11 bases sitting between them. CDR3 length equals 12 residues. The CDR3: CASSSREEEQYF. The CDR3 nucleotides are TGTGCCAGCAGTTCACGGGAAGAGGAGCAGTACTTC.

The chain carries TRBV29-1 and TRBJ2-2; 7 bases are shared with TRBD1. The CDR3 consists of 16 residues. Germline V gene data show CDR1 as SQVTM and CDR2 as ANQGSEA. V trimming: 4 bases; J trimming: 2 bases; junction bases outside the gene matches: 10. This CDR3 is CSVVLRQGLNTGELFF. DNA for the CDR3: TGCAGCGTTGTCTTGAGACAGGGCTTAAACACCGGGGAGCTGTTTTTT.

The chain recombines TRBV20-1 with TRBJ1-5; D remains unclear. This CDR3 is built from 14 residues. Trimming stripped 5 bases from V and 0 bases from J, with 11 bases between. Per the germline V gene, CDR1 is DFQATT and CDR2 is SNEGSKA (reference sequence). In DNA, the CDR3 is TGCAGTGCTCCGCGGGCCTATAGCAATCAGCCCCAGCATTTT. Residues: CSAPRAYSNQPQHF.

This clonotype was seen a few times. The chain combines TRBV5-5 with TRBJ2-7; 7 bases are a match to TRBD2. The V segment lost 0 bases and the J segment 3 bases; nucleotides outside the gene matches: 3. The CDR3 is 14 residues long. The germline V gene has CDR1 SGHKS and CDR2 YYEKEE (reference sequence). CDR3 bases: TGTGCCAGCAGCTTGGTGGGACTAAGCTACGAGCAGTACTTC. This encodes CASSLVGLSYEQYF.

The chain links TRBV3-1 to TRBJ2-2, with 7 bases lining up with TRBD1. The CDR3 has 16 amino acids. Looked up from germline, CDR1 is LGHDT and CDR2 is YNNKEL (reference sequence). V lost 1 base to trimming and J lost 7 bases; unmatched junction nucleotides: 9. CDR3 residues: CASSQVRDSGIGELFF. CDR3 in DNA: TGTGCCAGCAGCCAAGTTAGGGACAGCGGCATCGGGGAGCTGTTTTTT.

The DNA for the CDR3 is TGTGCCAGCAGCTTAGGAGAGGGGGATGGCTACACCTTC. This codes for CASSLGEGDGYTF. V usage is TRBV7-9 and J usage is TRBJ1-2; D is possibly TRBD1 (6 bases). The V end was cut by 1 base, the J end by 6 bases, with 9 bases between. This CDR3 has 13 residues. In germline, CDR1 is SEHNR, CDR2 FQNEAQ (reference sequence). Combining the CDR3 with reference TRBV7-9 and TRBJ1-2 gives the whole variable domain DTGVSQNPRHKITKRGQNVTFRCDPISEHNRLYWYRQTLGQGPEFLTYFQNEAQLEKSRLLSDRFSAERPKGSFSTLEIQRTEQGDSAMYLCASSLGEGDGYTFGSGTRLTVV.

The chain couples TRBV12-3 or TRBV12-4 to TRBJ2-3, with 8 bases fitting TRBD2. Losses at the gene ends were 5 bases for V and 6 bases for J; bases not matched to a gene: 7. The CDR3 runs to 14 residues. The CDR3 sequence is CASSPGLETDTQYF. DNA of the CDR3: TGTGCCAGCAGTCCGGGACTAGAAACGGATACGCAGTATTTT.

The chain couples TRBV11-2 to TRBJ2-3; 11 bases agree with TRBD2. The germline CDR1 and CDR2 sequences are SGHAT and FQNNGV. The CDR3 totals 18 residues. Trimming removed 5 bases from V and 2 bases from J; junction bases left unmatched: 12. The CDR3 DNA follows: TGTGCCAGCAGCCTAGGACTAGCGGGTGGGACCTTCACAGATACGCAGTATTTT. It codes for CASSLGLAGGTFTDTQYF. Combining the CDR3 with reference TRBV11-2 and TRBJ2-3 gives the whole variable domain EAGVAQSPRYKIIEKRQSVAFWCNPISGHATLYWYQQILGQGPKLLIQFQNNGVVDDSQLPKDRFSAERLKGVDSTLKIQPAKLEDSAVYLCASSLGLAGGTFTDTQYFGPGTRLTVL.

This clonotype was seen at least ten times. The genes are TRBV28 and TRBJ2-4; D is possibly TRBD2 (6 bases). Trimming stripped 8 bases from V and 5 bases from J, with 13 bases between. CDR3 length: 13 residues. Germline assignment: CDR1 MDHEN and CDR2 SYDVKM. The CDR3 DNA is TGTGCCAGCCATCGGAGGGCCGAAAACATTCAGTACTTC. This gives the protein CASHRRAENIQYF.

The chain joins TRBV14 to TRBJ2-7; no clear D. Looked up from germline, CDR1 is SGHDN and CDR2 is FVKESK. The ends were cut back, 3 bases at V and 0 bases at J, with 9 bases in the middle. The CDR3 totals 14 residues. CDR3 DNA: TGTGCCAGCAGCCAGGGCTTCCCCTCCTACGAGCAGTACTTC. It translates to CASSQGFPSYEQYF.

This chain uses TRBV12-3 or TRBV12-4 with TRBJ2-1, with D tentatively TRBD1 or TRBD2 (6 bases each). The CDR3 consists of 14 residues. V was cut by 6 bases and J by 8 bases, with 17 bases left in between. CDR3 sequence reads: CASSPVRGAYEQFF. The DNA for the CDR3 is TGTGCCAGCAGCCCAGTAAGGGGGGCCTATGAGCAGTTCTTC.

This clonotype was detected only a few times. The CDR3 loop reads CASSYGQGAAGLTEAFF. In nucleotides, the CDR3 is TGTGCCAGCAGCTACGGACAGGGGGCGGCAGGACTCACTGAAGCTTTCTTT. The chain employs TRBV7-3 and TRBJ1-1, with TRBD1 identical over 11 bases. The CDR3 covers 17 residues. Germline V lookup: CDR1 SGHTA, CDR2 FQGTGA. The V and J ends lost 4 bases and 4 bases, in that order; junction bases with no gene match: 11.